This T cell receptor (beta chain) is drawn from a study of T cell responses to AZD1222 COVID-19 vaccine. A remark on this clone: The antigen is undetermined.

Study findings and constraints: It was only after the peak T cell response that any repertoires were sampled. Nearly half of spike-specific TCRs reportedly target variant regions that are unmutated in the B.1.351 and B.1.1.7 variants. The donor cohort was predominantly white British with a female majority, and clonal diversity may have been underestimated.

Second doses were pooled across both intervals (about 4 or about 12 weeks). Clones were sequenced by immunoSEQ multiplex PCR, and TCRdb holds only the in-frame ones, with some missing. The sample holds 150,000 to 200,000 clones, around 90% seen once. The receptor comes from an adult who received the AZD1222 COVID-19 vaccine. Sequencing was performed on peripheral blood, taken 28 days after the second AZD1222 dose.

The CDR3 DNA reads as TGTGCCAGCAGTGACCCAGGGGGATGGGGTGAAAAACTGTTTTTT. Its protein is CASSDPGGWGEKLFF. The rearrangement joins TRBV25-1 to TRBJ1-4; 7 nucleotides match TRBD1. CDR1 and CDR2 from the germline V gene are MGHDK and SYGVNS. V was clipped by 3 bases and J by 7 bases; unmatched bases: 8. The CDR3 loop spans 15 amino acids.